These 24 T cell receptor beta chains came from one sample sequenced in a study of blood T cells in healthy people across ages (dated by TCRdb to the mid-2010s). Library creation used 5' RACE. A second PCR of roughly 6 to 11 cycles was run with a J-beta primer mix and a sample-barcoded 5' primer. The public reads were run again by TCRdb, first through fastp at Q25 and then through MiXCR, and only productive beta chains were kept. Identical CDR3 protein sequences are pooled into one entry, listed with their most common genes and DNA. This sample has around 2 million distinct CDR3 sequences in its table, and roughly 43% of those were observed once. The biggest ten clones account for around 23% of the sample. The sample consisted of blood. The receptor set was obtained from a human donor in good health.

In this sample, this clonotype turned up a few times. The chain has TRBV4-1 and TRBJ1-6; 9 positions match TRBD1. Germline V lookup: CDR1 MGHRA, CDR2 YSYEKL. The ends lost 4 bases at V and 3 bases at J; junction bases unmatched: 22. The CDR3 consists of 22 residues. The CDR3 nucleotides read TGCGCCAGCAGCCCGATAGACACTCCGGGACAGGGCGGTTGGCTCTATAATTCACCCCTCCACTTT. Amino acids: CASSPIDTPGQGGWLYNSPLHF.

V and J are TRBV14 and TRBJ2-1; no clear D. CDR1 and CDR2 (germline): SGHDN, FVKESK. V shed 0 bases and J shed 7 bases, with 19 bases lying between them. CDR3 length: 17 residues. CDR3 amino acids: CASSQDFIRVQKNEQFF. The CDR3 DNA reads as TGTGCCAGCAGCCAAGATTTCATAAGGGTACAGAAAAATGAGCAGTTCTTC.

The rearrangement links TRBV25-1 to TRBJ2-2, with 7 bases identical to TRBD2. J lost 6 bases, V lost 1 base, and 2 bases had no gene match. Germline V CDR1 and CDR2: MGHDK, SYGVNS. CDR3 length: 14 residues. CDR3 region: CASSEWGGAGELFF. The CDR3 DNA is TGTGCCAGCAGTGAATGGGGGGGGGCCGGGGAGCTGTTTTTT. Complete variable domain (other parts from reference TRBV25-1 and TRBJ2-2): EADIYQTPRYLVIGTGKKITLECSQTMGHDKMYWYQQDPGMELHLIHYSYGVNSTEKGDLSSESTVSRIRTEHFPLTLESARPSHTSQYLCASSEWGGAGELFFGEGSRLTVL.

This clonotype was detected only a few times. V and J are TRBV12-3 or TRBV12-4 and TRBJ2-3; 11 bases line up with TRBD2. The CDR3 contains 16 residues. Trimming removed 6 bases from V and 4 bases from J; junction bases left unmatched: 9. The chain's CDR3 is CASSLTLAGGSDTQYF. The CDR3 DNA reads as TGTGCCAGCAGCTTAACGCTAGCGGGGGGCTCAGATACGCAGTATTTT.

The V gene is TRBV29-1, the J gene TRBJ2-7; D unclear. V lost 4 bases to trimming and J lost 7 bases, with 14 bases between them. Germline V gene sequence: CDR1 SQVTM, CDR2 ANQGSEA. CDR3 length equals 12 residues. CDR3 in amino acids: CSVGWAGTEQYF. CDR3 coding DNA: TGCAGCGTTGGGTGGGCAGGAACTGAGCAGTACTTC.

The rearrangement joins TRBV29-1 to TRBJ2-1; 7 bases line up with TRBD2. Germline V CDR1 and CDR2: SQVTM, ANQGSEA. This CDR3 is built from 15 residues. V gave up 6 bases and J gave up 2 bases; unmatched junction bases: 10. For the CDR3, the DNA is TGCAGCGTCGAGCCGACCCGGGGGGCCTACAATGAGCAGTTCTTC. This sequence encodes CSVEPTRGAYNEQFF.

This chain connects TRBV9 to TRBJ2-7; no clear D. This CDR3 is 15 amino acids long. Germline CDR1 and CDR2: SGDLS and YYNGEE. V was clipped by 0 bases and J by 2 bases, with 12 bases between them. Here the CDR3 DNA reads TGTGCCAGCAGCGTAGAAATTAGTGCGACCTACGAGCAGTACTTC. Amino acids: CASSVEISATYEQYF. The full variable domain, rest sourced from reference TRBV9 and TRBJ2-7, is DSGVTQTPKHLITATGQRVTLRCSPRSGDLSVYWYQQSLDQGLQFLIQYYNGEERAKGNILERFSAQQFPDLHSELNLSSLELGDSALYFCASSVEISATYEQYFGPGTRLTVT.

This clonotype occurred once. The chain is built from TRBV10-3 and TRBJ2-3; 8 positions agree with TRBD2. This CDR3 region has 17 residues. The ends lost 2 bases at V and 3 bases at J; junction bases unmatched: 10. Per germline, CDR1 ENHRY and CDR2 SYGVKD. The CDR3 DNA reads as TGTGCCATCAGTGAGCGAATAGGACTAGCCAAAACAGATACGCAGTATTTT. The encoded protein is CAISERIGLAKTDTQYF.

Of note for this clonotype: The junction differs from germline at one of its ends, possibly a read error. CDR3 in amino acids: CSASLFSGGTYDEQFF. CDR3 sequence (DNA): TGCAGTGCTAGCTTATTTAGCGGGGGGACCTACGATGAGCAGTTCTTC. V and J are TRBV20-1 and TRBJ2-1, with TRBD2 matching 10 bases. This CDR3 has 16 residues. The germline gives CDR1 DFQATT, CDR2 SNEGSKA (reference sequence).

There are a few counts of this clonotype. The chain joins TRBV5-1 to TRBJ1-2; 9 bases match TRBD1. The germline V gene has CDR1 SGHRS and CDR2 YFSETQ. The V segment lost 5 bases and the J segment 2 bases; nucleotides outside the gene matches: 4. The length of the CDR3 is 14 residues. CDR3 protein: CASREQGANYGYTF. The CDR3, as DNA: TGCGCCAGCAGAGAACAGGGGGCGAACTATGGCTACACCTTC.

There are a few counts of this clonotype. One end of the junction does not line up with germline, which may come from a read error. The chain combines TRBV9 with TRBJ1-1; no reliable D call. The length of the CDR3 is 13 residues. CDR1 and CDR2 (germline): SGDLS, YYNGEE. The CDR3 DNA is TGCGCCAGCAGCGTCGTGACGAACACTGAAGCTTTCTTT. Translation: CASSVVTNTEAFF.

This clonotype was detected a few times. The V call is TRBV5-1, the J call TRBJ2-7, with 9 nucleotides matching TRBD1. In germline, CDR1 is SGHRS, CDR2 YFSETQ. The length of the CDR3 is 15 residues. Trimming cost V 5 bases and J 6 bases; bases outside gene matches: 12. The CDR3 DNA reads TGCGCCAGCAGACATCCGGGACAGGGAGTTTTCGAGCAGTACTTC. Protein sequence: CASRHPGQGVFEQYF. Based on the CDR3 plus reference TRBV5-1 and TRBJ2-7, the full variable domain is KAGVTQTPRYLIKTRGQQVTLSCSPISGHRSVSWYQQTPGQGLQFLFEYFSETQRNKGNFPGRFSGRQFSNSRSEMNVSTLELGDSALYLCASRHPGQGVFEQYFGPGTRLTVT.

This clonotype was recorded at least ten times. The rearrangement joins TRBV7-2 to TRBJ2-1; D not certain. V lost 1 base and J 0 bases, leaving 7 bases between the germline ends. The CDR3 has 15 residues. Germline CDR1 is SGHTA and CDR2 is FQGNSA. CDR3 DNA sequence: TGTGCCAGCAGCTTAGACAAGAGCTCCTACAATGAGCAGTTCTTC. Its protein is CASSLDKSSYNEQFF.

The table lists this clonotype with a count of one. This chain connects TRBV30 to TRBJ2-5; 9 bases agree with TRBD1. Germline CDR1 and CDR2: GTSNPN and SVGIG (reference sequence). CDR3 length: 14 amino acids. V lost 4 bases, J lost 5 bases, and 8 bases stayed unmatched. CDR3 sequence (DNA): TGTGCCTGGACTACAGGGGGCACTGGCGAGACCCAGTACTTC. Its protein is CAWTTGGTGETQYF.

This clonotype appeared a few times. CDR3 residues: CASSSWDSQGRLDYTF. CDR3 nucleotide sequence: TGCGCCAGCAGCTCATGGGACAGCCAAGGCCGATTGGACTACACCTTC. The chain combines TRBV5-1 with TRBJ1-2, with 7 bases that match TRBD1. Germline V gene sequence: CDR1 SGHRS, CDR2 YFSETQ. The V gene end was trimmed by 3 bases and the J gene end by 10 bases; junction bases not matched to a gene: 18. This CDR3 comprises 16 residues.

The chain carries TRBV12-3 or TRBV12-4 and TRBJ1-5; D unclear. The CDR3 has 11 residues. The V and J ends lost 6 bases and 9 bases respectively, with 9 bases between them. The CDR3 here is CASSDTGPQHF. CDR3 sequence (DNA): TGTGCCAGCAGCGATACGGGGCCCCAGCATTTT.

Only a few counts were recorded for this clonotype. The chain links TRBV7-9 to TRBJ2-7; no definite D call. CDR3 length: 14 residues. V shed 5 bases and J shed 4 bases, with 15 bases lying between them. Germline V gene sequence: CDR1 SEHNR, CDR2 FQNEAQ (reference sequence). The CDR3 loop reads CASSQANHGYEQYF. The DNA of the CDR3 is TGTGCCAGCAGCCAAGCCAACCACGGGTACGAGCAGTACTTC. The whole variable domain, remainder taken from reference TRBV7-9 and TRBJ2-7, is DTGVSQNPRHKITKRGQNVTFRCDPISEHNRLYWYRQTLGQGPEFLTYFQNEAQLEKSRLLSDRFSAERPKGSFSTLEIQRTEQGDSAMYLCASSQANHGYEQYFGPGTRLTVT.

This clonotype was seen only once. V and J are TRBV2 and TRBJ1-1; no reliable D call. This CDR3 is 14 amino acids long. Germline assignment: CDR1 SNHLY and CDR2 FYNNEI. V was trimmed by 4 bases and J by 0 bases, leaving 9 bases between them. CDR3 region: CASSGARLNTEAFF. CDR3 in DNA: TGTGCCAGCAGTGGGGCCAGGTTGAACACTGAAGCTTTCTTT.

The chain couples TRBV25-1 to TRBJ2-7; perhaps TRBD2 as D (5 bases). The CDR3 consists of 14 residues. Germline values: CDR1 MGHDK, CDR2 SYGVNS. Trimming removed 4 bases at V and 1 base at J, with 11 bases between. The chain's CDR3 is CASSGAGISYEQYF. The CDR3 DNA follows: TGTGCCAGCAGTGGAGCCGGGATTTCCTACGAGCAGTACTTC.

This chain links TRBV12-3 or TRBV12-4 with TRBJ2-3; D remains unclear. CDR3 length equals 11 residues. Trimming removed 8 bases at V and 6 bases at J, with 9 bases between. Written as DNA, the CDR3 is TGTGCCAGCGTCAACGCGGATACGCAGTATTTT. It is translated as CASVNADTQYF.

This clonotype has more than one count but fewer than ten. This chain links TRBV12-3 or TRBV12-4 with TRBJ1-2; no definite D call. The length of the CDR3 is 13 residues. V was pared by 5 bases and J by 3 bases, with 10 bases between. CDR3 DNA: TGTGCCAGCAGTCCGAGGGATGACTATGGCTACACCTTC. Its protein is CASSPRDDYGYTF.

This chain joins TRBV20-1 and TRBJ2-5; 9 bases agree with TRBD1. The junction had 10 bases not matched to a gene; V was cut back by 3 bases and J by 5 bases. This CDR3 has 15 amino acids. The germline gives CDR1 DFQATT, CDR2 SNEGSKA (reference sequence). The CDR3 DNA follows: TGCAGTGCTAGTGTGGACAGGGGTCTAGGGGAGACCCAGTACTTC. It specifies CSASVDRGLGETQYF.

The chain combines TRBV9 with TRBJ1-1; D remains unclear. The ends were cut back, 4 bases at V and 5 bases at J, with 15 bases in the middle. This CDR3 spans 14 amino acids. CDR1 is SGDLS, CDR2 YYNGEE, per germline. In nucleotides, the CDR3 is TGTGCCAGCAGCCACCACCTGGCGGGGACTGAAGCTTTCTTT. Protein sequence: CASSHHLAGTEAFF. Full variable domain (outside the CDR3, taken from reference TRBV9 and TRBJ1-1): DSGVTQTPKHLITATGQRVTLRCSPRSGDLSVYWYQQSLDQGLQFLIQYYNGEERAKGNILERFSAQQFPDLHSELNLSSLELGDSALYFCASSHHLAGTEAFFGQGTRLTVV.

The J gene is TRBJ2-4, the V gene TRBV4-2; D ambiguous. The J call is uncertain, as TRBJ2-7 better fits the DNA end. This CDR3 spans 12 amino acids. Germline V gene data show CDR1 as LGHNA and CDR2 as YNFKEQ. CDR3 bases: TGTGCCAGCAGCCAAGGCATCAACGAGCAGTACTTC. This codes for CASSQGINEQYF.